This is a list of T cell receptor beta chains from one sample in a study of read filtering for tumor transcriptome and immune sequencing. TCRdb passed the reads through MiXCR, listing each CDR3 protein once. The table has 75,000 to 90,000 distinct CDR3 sequences, over 9% seen once; the top ten hold 14% to 15%. What was sequenced was a population of CD138-negative cells sorted from bone marrow. These receptors came from a donor at least 40 years old with multiple myeloma. CDR3s include the opening cysteine and the closing phenylalanine or tryptophan. A D gene is named only where the DNA matches it firmly.

d_gene,j_gene,v_gene,len,CDR3aa
TRBD2,TRBJ2-7,TRBV5-1,15,CASSVGLADIYEQYF
NA,TRBJ2-1,TRBV6-1,14,CASRRDIGYNEQFF
TRBD2,TRBJ2-1,TRBV6-1,14,CASRTLAGPNEQFF
TRBD2,TRBJ2-1,TRBV7-6,15,CASSGTSGGAIEQFF
TRBD1,TRBJ2-1,TRBV25-1,16,CASSETGTGAHNEQFF
NA,TRBJ1-5,TRBV19,16,CASSIRQGKGNQPQHF
NA,TRBJ2-6,TRBV5-5,17,CASSLDLGSAGANVLTF
NA,TRBJ1-2,TRBV29-1,12,CSGSAGPYGYTF
TRBD2,TRBJ2-5,TRBV11-3,19,CASSLGLAGGGVGRETQYF
TRBD1,TRBJ2-7,TRBV7-2,18,CASSLVPGQGTPWDEQYF